This T cell receptor (beta chain) was recorded in a study of brain metastases from non-small cell lung cancer. In the case of this clone: Its target is not known.

The V gene lost 5 bases and the J gene lost 4 bases, with 15 bases spanning the gap. The CDR3 has 15 amino acids. The germline V gene has CDR1 MGHRA and CDR2 YSYEKL. Study-level points and caveats: Compared with their matched primary tumors, roughly 60% of brain metastases showed expanded T-cell clones.

Clones were read by immunoSEQ multiplex PCR, and TCRdb kept only the in-frame ones, dropping some. The sample has about 4,900 clones, 60% to 85% seen once; the top ten hold roughly 6.3%. The rearrangement joins TRBV4-1 to TRBJ2-1; tentatively, D is TRBD1 (5 bases). Source material: primary lung tumor tissue. The sequence was collected from a donor aged 40 or over with non-small cell lung cancer. As DNA, the CDR3 is TGCGCCAGCAGCTACATTGGACAACTTTACAATGAGCAGTTCTTC. Translating it yields CASSYIGQLYNEQFF.